This T cell receptor (beta chain) was identified during a study of blood T cell repertoires in COVID-19. Study information: The study drew acute and convalescent COVID-19 samples from the United States, Italy and Spain. Sources were T cells, B-cell-depleted T cells, or PBMCs; the material itself was cDNA or gDNA.

The CDR3 loop spans 13 amino acids. Germline lookup yields CDR1 SGHNT and CDR2 YYREEE (reference sequence). The ends lost 1 base at V and 4 bases at J; junction bases unmatched: 2. In the original processing: Amplifying reference gene primers gave estimates of nucleated cell counts. The table came from immunoSEQ multiplex PCR; TCRdb's copy has only in-frame clones and leaves some out. V, J and clone size are taken as reported in that table, and D and trimming were inferred from the DNA itself. The sample lists 200,000 to 250,000 clones, approximately 90% occurring once. Sequencing was carried out using peripheral blood. The TCR sequence derives from a man aged 25 to 45 with COVID-19, enrolled during active disease. This chain links TRBV5-4 with TRBJ2-7; 7 nucleotides agree with TRBD2. CDR3 DNA sequence: TGTGCCAGCAGCTTGCCGGGAGGTTACGAGCAGTACTTC. The encoded protein is CASSLPGGYEQYF.